The source of this TCR beta chain is a study of blood T cell repertoires in COVID-19. Overall study context: PBMCs, B-cell-depleted T cells, or T cells provided the cDNA or gDNA that made up the material.

CDR1 is SNHLY and CDR2 is FYNNEI in the germline V gene. The CDR3 has 15 amino acids. Germline trimming cut 4 bases from V and 4 bases from J; bases unmatched to any gene: 7. Only in-frame clones appear in the TCRdb table, and some are missing; sequencing was by immunoSEQ multiplex PCR. Here the sample spans approximately 330,000 clones, roughly 85% being singletons. The sequenced sample consisted of PBMCs or T cells enriched from blood (not recorded which). The genes are TRBV2 and TRBJ1-1; 9 bases map to TRBD1. This TCR was recovered from a woman in her forties with acute COVID-19. The CDR3: CASSVQGASGTEAFF. CDR3 bases: TGTGCCAGCAGTGTACAGGGGGCTTCGGGCACTGAAGCTTTCTTT.